These 18 T cell receptor beta chains came from one sample sequenced in a study of CD8 T cells in ankylosing spondylitis. Using its own MiXCR run on the 5' RACE reads, TCRdb lists one record per CDR3 protein. The repertoire includes roughly 240,000 distinct CDR3 sequences, 32% of them detected once, and about 4.2% sits in the top ten. Source material: blood, either unsorted or a sorted T cell fraction (not recorded which). The receptors stem from a male donor with ankylosing spondylitis or in good health (not recorded which).

The rearrangement joins TRBV10-2 to TRBJ1-4, with a weak D call TRBD1 (5 bases). CDR1 and CDR2 from the germline V gene are WSHSY and SAAADI. V was trimmed by 4 bases and J by 5 bases, leaving 11 bases between them. The CDR3 length is 14 residues. CDR3 nucleotides: TGCGCCAGCAGTGCCAAAGGGGTCAATGAAAAACTGTTTTTT. This translates into CASSAKGVNEKLFF.

This clonotype was counted a few times. The chain has TRBV20-1 and TRBJ1-4, with a weak D call TRBD1 (5 bases). The V gene lost 3 bases and the J gene lost 1 base, with 12 bases spanning the gap. This CDR3 spans 15 amino acids. Germline CDR1 DFQATT, CDR2 SNEGSKA (reference sequence). The CDR3 region has the DNA TGCAGTGCTAGGAGCATGGGGCAAACTAATGAAAAACTGTTTTTT. Translation: CSARSMGQTNEKLFF.

Only a few counts were recorded for this clonotype. This rearrangement joins TRBV5-5 to TRBJ2-7; TRBD2 might be the D (6 bases). The CDR3 runs to 14 residues. Germline CDR1 reads SGHKS; CDR2 reads YYEKEE (reference sequence). V was pared by 0 bases and J by 2 bases, with 9 bases between. The CDR3 bases are TGTGCCAGCAGCTTGGGACCGGGGGCCTACGAGCAGTACTTC. Protein product: CASSLGPGAYEQYF.

This clonotype was seen only a few times. This chain connects TRBV5-5 to TRBJ2-1, with D unresolved. Trimming left V 0 bases short and J 10 bases short, with 17 bases between. The germline CDR1 and CDR2 sequences are SGHKS and YYEKEE (reference sequence). There are 15 residues in the CDR3. The DNA of the CDR3 is TGTGCCAGCAGCTTGGAGGGCGCCTCATTCTGGGAGCAGTTCTTC. Amino acid sequence: CASSLEGASFWEQFF.

This clonotype appeared a few times. CDR3: CASRKGRNEKLFF. The CDR3 coding sequence is TGTGCCAGCAGGAAAGGGAGAAACGAAAAACTGTTTTTT. V gene TRBV25-1 combines with J gene TRBJ1-4; D is ambiguous. CDR3 length equals 13 residues. Germline lookup yields CDR1 MGHDK and CDR2 SYGVNS. V lost 6 bases, J lost 8 bases, and 13 bases lay in between.

The rearrangement uses TRBV3-1 and TRBJ1-1, with unresolved D. This CDR3 region has 17 residues. CDR1 LGHDT and CDR2 YNNKEL come from the germline V gene (reference sequence). V was shortened by 1 base and J by 1 base, with 16 bases between the two germline ends. The CDR3 DNA is TGTGCCAGCAGCCAAGGTCTTAAGGGTGGATGGAACACTGAAGCTTTCTTT. It translates to CASSQGLKGGWNTEAFF. Complete variable domain (other parts from reference TRBV3-1 and TRBJ1-1): DTAVSQTPKYLVTQMGNDKSIKCEQNLGHDTMYWYKQDSKKFLKIMFSYNNKELIINETVPNRFSPKSPDKAHLNLHINSLELGDSAVYFCASSQGLKGGWNTEAFFGQGTRLTVV.

The chain uses TRBV20-1 and TRBJ2-5, with 13 bases matching TRBD2. This CDR3 has 16 amino acids. Germline V lookup: CDR1 DFQATT, CDR2 SNEGSKA (reference sequence). J was trimmed by 7 bases and V by 2 bases; bases with no gene match: 10. In nucleotides, the CDR3 is TGCAGTGCTAGACCCACTAGCGGGGGGGATTACGGGACCCAGTACTTC. Translation gives CSARPTSGGDYGTQYF.

This clonotype has a handful of counts. V gene TRBV5-1 combines with J gene TRBJ2-7; D possibly uses TRBD1 or TRBD2 (5 bases each). V was pared by 7 bases and J by 2 bases, with 13 bases between. Germline V gene data show CDR1 as SGHRS and CDR2 as YFSETQ. The length of the CDR3 is 13 residues. CDR3 loop: CASGRDGTYEQYF. Here the CDR3 DNA reads TGCGCCAGCGGACGGGACGGCACCTACGAGCAGTACTTC.

In this sample, this clonotype turned up a few times. The chain has TRBV28 and TRBJ2-7, with 7 bases aligning to TRBD2. The CDR3 totals 14 residues. Germline values: CDR1 MDHEN, CDR2 SYDVKM. V shed 6 bases and J 3 bases; nucleotides not matched to a gene: 8. CDR3 in amino acids: CASSISGLGYEQYF. CDR3 DNA sequence: TGTGCCAGCAGCATTAGCGGGTTGGGCTACGAGCAGTACTTC.

The rearrangement joins TRBV20-1 to TRBJ2-7, with 8 bases aligning to TRBD1. Germline-derived CDR1 and CDR2 are DFQATT and SNEGSKA (reference sequence). The J segment lost 0 bases and the V segment lost 0 bases, leaving 7 bases of the junction unmatched. The CDR3 spans 16 residues. This CDR3 is CSARDWAGGTSYEQYF. The CDR3 nucleotides read TGCAGTGCTAGAGATTGGGCAGGGGGCACCTCCTACGAGCAGTACTTC.

The CDR3 is CASSLAPGQSGNTEAFF. CDR3 coding DNA: TGCGCCAGCAGCTTGGCCCCAGGACAGTCGGGGAACACTGAAGCTTTCTTT. V usage is TRBV5-1 and J usage is TRBJ1-1; a possible D gene is TRBD1 (6 bases). Per germline, CDR1 SGHRS and CDR2 YFSETQ. Deletions cut 0 bases from V and 1 base from J, with 16 bases between. The CDR3 totals 17 residues.

The chain couples TRBV29-1 to TRBJ2-7; D is undetermined. The CDR3 has 11 amino acids. Germline V gene sequence: CDR1 SQVTM, CDR2 ANQGSEA. Trimming stripped 7 bases from V and 6 bases from J, with 13 bases between. CDR3 in amino acids: CSAKDFTEQYF. The CDR3 nucleotides are TGCAGCGCCAAGGATTTCACCGAGCAGTACTTC.

The rearrangement links TRBV29-1 to TRBJ2-7, with TRBD2 matching 8 bases. Unmatched junction bases numbered 15, after V lost 7 bases and J lost 4 bases. Per germline, CDR1 SQVTM and CDR2 ANQGSEA. CDR3 length equals 15 residues. The CDR3 spells CSAREPGLGAYEQYF. In DNA form, the CDR3 reads TGCAGCGCCCGGGAACCGGGACTAGGGGCGTACGAGCAGTACTTC.

The V call is TRBV20-1, the J call TRBJ2-4; 7 bases map to TRBD2. Germline trimming cut 3 bases from V and 0 bases from J; bases unmatched to any gene: 2. The CDR3 is 14 residues long. In germline, CDR1 is DFQATT, CDR2 SNEGSKA (reference sequence). The CDR3 protein is CSASSGVAKNIQYF. The CDR3 DNA reads TGCAGTGCTAGCAGCGGGGTAGCCAAAAACATTCAGTACTTC.

The gene calls are TRBV20-1 and TRBJ2-1; a weak D match, TRBD1 (6 bases). CDR1 and CDR2 (germline): DFQATT, SNEGSKA (reference sequence). V lost 1 base and J 5 bases, leaving 12 bases between the germline ends. This CDR3 has 14 amino acids. CDR3 amino acids: CSARGTDRNNEQFF. CDR3 nucleotides: TGCAGTGCTAGAGGTACGGACAGAAACAATGAGCAGTTCTTC.

This clonotype was picked up a small number of times. J is TRBJ2-3 and V is TRBV20-1; 7 bases fit TRBD2. Germline lookup yields CDR1 DFQATT and CDR2 SNEGSKA (reference sequence). J was trimmed by 3 bases and V by 2 bases; bases with no gene match: 5. There are 14 residues in the CDR3. CDR3 in amino acids: CSARIGRLTDTQYF. The CDR3 coding sequence is TGCAGTGCTAGAATCGGGAGGTTGACAGATACGCAGTATTTT.

In its sample, this clonotype was seen a few times. CDR3 protein: CSVETGTGGETQYF. For the CDR3, the DNA is TGCAGCGTTGAAACCGGGACAGGGGGAGAGACCCAGTACTTC. The rearrangement uses TRBV29-1 and TRBJ2-5; the match to TRBD1 covers 11 bases. The junction had 3 bases not matched to a gene; V was cut back by 2 bases and J by 4 bases. Germline CDR1 reads SQVTM; CDR2 reads ANQGSEA. The CDR3 spans 14 residues.

V is TRBV7-6 and J is TRBJ2-7; 8 nucleotides line up with TRBD1. The trim removed 2 bases at V and 5 bases at J, leaving 8 bases unmatched. This CDR3 comprises 15 residues. Germline V gene sequence: CDR1 SGHVS, CDR2 FNYEAQ. CDR3 DNA sequence: TGTGCCAGCAGCTTATCCCGGACAGGGAGACACGAGCAGTACTTC. Translated: CASSLSRTGRHEQYF.